Here is one T cell receptor (beta chain) with its context. Its specificity is unknown. Trimming pared 6 bases from V and 3 bases from J, leaving 11 bases between. Looked up from germline, CDR1 is SNHLY and CDR2 is FYNNEI. This CDR3 contains 13 residues. Nominal health characterized the donors when sampled, though unrecorded immune exposures were likely. Researchers ran the PCR with 60 Vbeta and 13 Jbeta primers. The protocol was immunoSEQ multiplex PCR, while the TCRdb copy is restricted to in-frame clones and leaves out a portion. The sample lists over 100,000 clones; about 9.1% were seen once. The sample originates from a study of cytomegalovirus exposure and HLA in healthy donors. Findings and limits, study-wide: It was reportedly the case that the classifier diagnosed cytomegalovirus status with high specificity and sensitivity.

This receptor was taken from a woman aged 40 to 49 in good health and CMV-seropositive. The sample consisted of PBMCs. The chain is built from TRBV2 and TRBJ1-2; the D gene is possibly TRBD1 (5 bases). CDR3 protein: CASSRDFDYGYTF. The CDR3 coding sequence is TGTGCCAGCAGCAGGGATTTTGACTATGGCTACACCTTC.